A few counts support the clone carrying this TCR beta chain. Its antigen is not identified. The data were taken from a study of T-cell memory formation after mild COVID-19. Study at large: Across donors, TCR clusters were largely donor specific.

The V end was cut by 5 bases, the J end by 7 bases, with 20 bases between. This CDR3 has 16 amino acids. CDR1 and CDR2 (germline): MNHEY, SVGEGT. Study results and limitations: Detection of some responders pre-infection suggested pre-existing cross-reactive memory T cells participated. Clones that shrank (day 15 to 85) were balanced CD4/CD8, whereas later expanders leaned CD4+.

TCRdb called the 5' RACE reads again in MiXCR, with one record for every CDR3 protein. The data show about 260,000 distinct CDR3 sequences, 7.5% to 9.5% seen once. This chain uses TRBV6-2 or TRBV6-3 with TRBJ1-4; weak D call: TRBD1 (6 bases). What was sequenced was PBMCs or a T cell subset sorted from them (not recorded which). This clonotype was obtained from a man between 18 and 29 years old who had mild COVID-19 (a few samples of this study predate the infection). Cell type and time point are not known. CDR3: CASSPRRRTAPEKLFF. DNA for the CDR3: TGTGCCAGCAGTCCAAGACGTCGGACAGCACCTGAAAAACTGTTTTTT.